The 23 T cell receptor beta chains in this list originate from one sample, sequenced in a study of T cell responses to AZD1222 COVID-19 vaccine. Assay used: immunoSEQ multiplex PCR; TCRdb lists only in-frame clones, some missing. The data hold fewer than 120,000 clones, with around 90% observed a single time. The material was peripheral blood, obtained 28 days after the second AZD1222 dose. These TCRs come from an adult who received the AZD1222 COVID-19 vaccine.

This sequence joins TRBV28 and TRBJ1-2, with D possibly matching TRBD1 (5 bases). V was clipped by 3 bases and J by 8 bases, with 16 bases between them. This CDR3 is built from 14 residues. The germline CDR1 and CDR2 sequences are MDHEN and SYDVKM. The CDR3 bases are TGTGCCAGCAGTTTGGGGGGTAAGGGGATAGGCTACACCTTC. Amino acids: CASSLGGKGIGYTF.

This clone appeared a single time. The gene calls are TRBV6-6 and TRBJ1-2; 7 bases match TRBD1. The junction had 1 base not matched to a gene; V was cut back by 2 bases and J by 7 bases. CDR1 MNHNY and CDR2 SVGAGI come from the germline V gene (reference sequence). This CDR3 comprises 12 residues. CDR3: CASSYGTAGYTF. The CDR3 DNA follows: TGTGCCAGCAGTTACGGGACAGCTGGCTACACCTTC.

The CDR3 nucleotides are TGTGCCAGCAGTTACGGGGGGCTCAGTTCACCCCTCCACTTT. Translating it yields CASSYGGLSSPLHF. The chain is built from TRBV6-5 and TRBJ1-6; weak D call: TRBD1 (6 bases). The CDR3 is 14 amino acids. In germline, CDR1 is MNHEY, CDR2 SVGAGI. Trimming removed 2 bases from V and 9 bases from J, with 11 bases in between.

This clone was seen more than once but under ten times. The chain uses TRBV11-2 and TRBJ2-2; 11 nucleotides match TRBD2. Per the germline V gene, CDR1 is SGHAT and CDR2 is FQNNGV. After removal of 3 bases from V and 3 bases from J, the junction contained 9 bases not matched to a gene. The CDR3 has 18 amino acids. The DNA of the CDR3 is TGTGCCAGCAGCTTTGGGACTAGCGGCCCTCGGGACACCGGGGAGCTGTTTTTT. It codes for CASSFGTSGPRDTGELFF.

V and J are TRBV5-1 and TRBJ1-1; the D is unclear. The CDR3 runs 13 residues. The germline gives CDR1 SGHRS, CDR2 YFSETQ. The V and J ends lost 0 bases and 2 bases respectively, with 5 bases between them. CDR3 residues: CASSLELNTEAFF. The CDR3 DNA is TGCGCCAGCAGCTTGGAGCTTAACACTGAAGCTTTCTTT.

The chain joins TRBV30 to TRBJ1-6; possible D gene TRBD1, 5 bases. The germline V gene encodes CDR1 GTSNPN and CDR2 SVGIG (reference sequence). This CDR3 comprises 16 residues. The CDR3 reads CGILLGLHGGSSPLHF. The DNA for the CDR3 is TGTGGAATACTACTAGGACTACACGGGGGGTCTTCACCCCTCCACTTT.

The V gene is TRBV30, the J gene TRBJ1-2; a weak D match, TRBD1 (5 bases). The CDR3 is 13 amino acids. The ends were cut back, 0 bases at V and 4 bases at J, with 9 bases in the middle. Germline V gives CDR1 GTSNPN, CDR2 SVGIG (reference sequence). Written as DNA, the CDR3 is TGTGCCTGGAGTGTAGTAAGGGGCTATGGCTACACCTTC. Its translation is CAWSVVRGYGYTF.

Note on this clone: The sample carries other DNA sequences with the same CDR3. CDR3 sequence reads: CASSLRGQPQHF. As DNA, the CDR3 is TGTGCCAGCAGCTTACGGGGCCAGCCCCAGCATTTT. The chain couples TRBV7-9 to TRBJ1-5, with a tentative D call TRBD1 (5 bases). This CDR3 is built from 12 residues. CDR1 SEHNR and CDR2 FQNEAQ come from the germline V gene (reference sequence). The ends were cut back, 2 bases at V and 7 bases at J, with 6 bases in the middle.

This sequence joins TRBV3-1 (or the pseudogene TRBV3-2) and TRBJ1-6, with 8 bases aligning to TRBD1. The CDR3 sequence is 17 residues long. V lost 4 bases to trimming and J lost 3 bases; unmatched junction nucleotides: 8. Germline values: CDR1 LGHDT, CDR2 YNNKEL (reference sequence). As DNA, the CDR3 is TGTGCCAGCAGCCCCCGGACAGGGAGTCTCTATAATTCACCCCTCCACTTT. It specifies CASSPRTGSLYNSPLHF.

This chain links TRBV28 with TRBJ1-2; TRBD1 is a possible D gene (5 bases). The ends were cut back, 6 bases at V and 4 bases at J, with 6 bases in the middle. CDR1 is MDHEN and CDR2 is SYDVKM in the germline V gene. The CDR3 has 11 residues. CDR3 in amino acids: CASRQGYGYTF. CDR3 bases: TGTGCCAGCAGGCAGGGCTATGGCTACACCTTC.

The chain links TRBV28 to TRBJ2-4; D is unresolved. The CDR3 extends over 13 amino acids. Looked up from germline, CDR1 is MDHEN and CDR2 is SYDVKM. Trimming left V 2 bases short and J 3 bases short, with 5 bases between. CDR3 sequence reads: CASSLTVKNIQYF. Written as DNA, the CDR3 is TGTGCCAGCAGTTTAACAGTCAAAAACATTCAGTACTTC.

The CDR3 is CASSLWVAGYEQYF. CDR3 nucleotide sequence: TGTGCCAGCAGCCTCTGGGTAGCGGGCTACGAGCAGTACTTC. V usage is TRBV7-2 and J usage is TRBJ2-7; 7 bases map to TRBD2. The V gene's germline CDR1 is SGHTA and CDR2 FQGNSA. V lost 5 bases to trimming and J lost 3 bases; unmatched junction nucleotides: 7. This CDR3 is 14 amino acids long.

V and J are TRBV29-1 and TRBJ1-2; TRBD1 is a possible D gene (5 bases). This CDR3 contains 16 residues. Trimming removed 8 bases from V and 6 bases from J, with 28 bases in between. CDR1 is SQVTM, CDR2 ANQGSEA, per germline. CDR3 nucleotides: TGCAGCACCCCTGGGAGGGACGCGGGGACGTTGGATGGCTACACCTTC. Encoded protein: CSTPGRDAGTLDGYTF.

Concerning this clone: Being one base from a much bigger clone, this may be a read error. The CDR3 sequence: CASSFQETQYF. As DNA, the CDR3 is TGTGCCAGCAGTTTCCAAGAGACCCAGTACTTC. This sequence joins TRBV27 and TRBJ2-5; D call uncertain. Per the germline V gene, CDR1 is MNHEY and CDR2 is SMNVEV (reference sequence). This CDR3 has 11 amino acids. V was clipped by 3 bases and J by 1 base, with 0 bases between them.

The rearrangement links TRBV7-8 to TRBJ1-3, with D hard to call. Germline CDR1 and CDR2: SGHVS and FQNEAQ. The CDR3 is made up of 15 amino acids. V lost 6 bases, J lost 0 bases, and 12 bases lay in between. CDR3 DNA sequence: TGTGCCAGCAGTCTCAAGTGGAGCTCTGGAAACACCATATATTTT. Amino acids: CASSLKWSSGNTIYF. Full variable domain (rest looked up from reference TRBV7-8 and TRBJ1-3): GAGVSQSPRYKVAKRGQDVALRCDPISGHVSLFWYQQALGQGPEFLTYFQNEAQLDKSGLPSDRFFAERPEGSVSTLKIQRTQQEDSAVYLCASSLKWSSGNTIYFGEGSWLTVV.

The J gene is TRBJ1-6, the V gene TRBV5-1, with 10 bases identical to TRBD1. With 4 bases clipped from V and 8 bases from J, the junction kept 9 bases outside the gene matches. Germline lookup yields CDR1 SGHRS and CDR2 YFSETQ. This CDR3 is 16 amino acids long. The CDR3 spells CASSPRTGGIDSPLHF. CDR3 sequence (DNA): TGCGCCAGCAGCCCACGGACAGGGGGAATAGATTCACCCCTCCACTTT. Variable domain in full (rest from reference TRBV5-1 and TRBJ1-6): KAGVTQTPRYLIKTRGQQVTLSCSPISGHRSVSWYQQTPGQGLQFLFEYFSETQRNKGNFPGRFSGRQFSNSRSEMNVSTLELGDSALYLCASSPRTGGIDSPLHFGNGTRLTVT.

CDR3 nucleotide sequence: TGTGCCAGCATCAGTTCTGGATATGGCTTCGGGGGTGAGCAGTTCTTC. Its protein product is CASISSGYGFGGEQFF. The chain recombines TRBV28 with TRBJ2-1; D is possibly TRBD2 (6 bases). V gave up 7 bases and J gave up 9 bases, with 25 bases separating them. The CDR3 is made up of 16 amino acids. The germline V gene has CDR1 MDHEN and CDR2 SYDVKM.

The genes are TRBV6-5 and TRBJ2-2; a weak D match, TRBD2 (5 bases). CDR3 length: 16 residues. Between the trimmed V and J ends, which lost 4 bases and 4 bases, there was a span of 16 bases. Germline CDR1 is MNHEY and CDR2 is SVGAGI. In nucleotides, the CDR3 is TGTGCCAGCAGTTCCTACCCCTGGGAGTCCACCGGGGAGCTGTTTTTT. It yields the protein CASSSYPWESTGELFF.

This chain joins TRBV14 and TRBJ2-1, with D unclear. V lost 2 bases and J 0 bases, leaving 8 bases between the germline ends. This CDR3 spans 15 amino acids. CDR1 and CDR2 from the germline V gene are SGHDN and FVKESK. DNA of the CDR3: TGTGCCAGCAGCCAATGGGGAAGCTCCTACAATGAGCAGTTCTTC. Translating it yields CASSQWGSSYNEQFF.

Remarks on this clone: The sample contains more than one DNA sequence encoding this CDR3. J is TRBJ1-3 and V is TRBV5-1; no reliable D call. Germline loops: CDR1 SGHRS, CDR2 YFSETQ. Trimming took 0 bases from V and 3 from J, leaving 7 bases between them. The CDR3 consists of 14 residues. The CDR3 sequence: CASSLGGDGNTIYF. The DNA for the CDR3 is TGCGCCAGCAGCTTGGGCGGGGATGGAAACACCATATATTTT.

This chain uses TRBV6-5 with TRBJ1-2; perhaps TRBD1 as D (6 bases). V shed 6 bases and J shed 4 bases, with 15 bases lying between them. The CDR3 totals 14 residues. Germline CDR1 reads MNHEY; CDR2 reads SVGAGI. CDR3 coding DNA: TGTGCCAGCAGCCCCGGACAGTACCTCTATGGCTACACCTTC. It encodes CASSPGQYLYGYTF.

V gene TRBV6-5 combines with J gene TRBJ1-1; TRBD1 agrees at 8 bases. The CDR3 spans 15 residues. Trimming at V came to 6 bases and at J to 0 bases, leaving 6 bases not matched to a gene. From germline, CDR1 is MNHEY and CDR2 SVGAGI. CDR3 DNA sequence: TGTGCCAGCAGCTCCCGGGACAGGATGAACACTGAAGCTTTCTTT. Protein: CASSSRDRMNTEAFF.

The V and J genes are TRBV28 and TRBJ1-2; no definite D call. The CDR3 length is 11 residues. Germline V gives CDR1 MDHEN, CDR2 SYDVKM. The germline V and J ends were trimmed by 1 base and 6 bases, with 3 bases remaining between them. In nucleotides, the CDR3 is TGTGCCAGCAGTTTATATAATGGCTACACCTTC. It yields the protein CASSLYNGYTF.